The 6 T cell receptor beta chains presented below share a single source sample, sequenced in a study of molecular identifiers for immune sequencing clone quantification. MiXCR, run by TCRdb on the PCR reads, gives a single entry per CDR3 protein. The sample shows some 650,000 distinct CDR3 sequences, just under 20% of them seen only once. Sequences were obtained from naive CD8+ T cells from blood, with Jurkat cell RNA spiked in. The subset is: FACS-sorted CD8+CD4-CCR7+CD45RA+ naive T cells. These receptors all come from a human donor in good health. Some libraries in this study had Jurkat cell RNA spiked in.

This clonotype was counted many times. The rearrangement links TRBV13 to TRBJ1-3; D unclear. Trimming pared 4 bases from V and 0 bases from J, leaving 7 bases between. Germline assignment: CDR1 PRHDT and CDR2 FYEKMQ (reference sequence). The CDR3 runs to 14 residues. The CDR3, as DNA: TGTGCCAGCAGCTCCCTACACTCTGGAAACACCATATATTTT. Its protein is CASSSLHSGNTIYF. Variable domain in full (rest from reference TRBV13 and TRBJ1-3): AAGVIQSPRHLIKEKRETATLKCYPIPRHDTVYWYQQGPGQDPQFLISFYEKMQSDKGSIPDRFSAQQFSDYHSELNMSSLELGDSALYFCASSSLHSGNTIYFGEGSWLTVV.

The sample holds a few counts of this clonotype. This chain links TRBV29-1 with TRBJ1-2; D unclear. The CDR3 has 9 amino acids. The V and J ends lost 3 bases and 12 bases respectively, with 8 bases between them. CDR1 and CDR2 from the germline V gene are SQVTM and ANQGSEA. The CDR3 DNA sequence: TGCAGCGTTGACCAGGAGGACACCTTC. Encoded protein: CSVDQEDTF.

This clonotype was detected ten times or more. The chain links TRBV4-2 to TRBJ2-3, with TRBD1 matching 8 bases. Per germline, CDR1 LGHNA and CDR2 YNFKEQ. The CDR3 is 14 residues long. The junction had 2 bases not matched to a gene; V was cut back by 1 base and J by 5 bases. The CDR3 spells CASSQGTGKDTQYF. The CDR3 nucleotides read TGTGCCAGCAGCCAAGGGACAGGGAAAGATACGCAGTATTTT.

Of note for this clonotype: No conserved phenylalanine or tryptophan is present at the end of the CDR3, so a read error is the likely explanation. This chain connects TRBV6-6 to TRBJ2-3, with TRBD1 matching over 7 bases. The closer fit of TRBJ1-5 to the DNA end suggests the J call may be wrong. The germline V gene has CDR1 MNHNY and CDR2 SVGAGI (reference sequence). The CDR3 is 14 residues long. CDR3 sequence: CASSYVSGGDTQHY. DNA of the CDR3: TGTGCCAGCAGTTACGTGTCAGGGGGGGATACGCAGCATTAT.

With respect to this clonotype: It may be a read error: a sequence one base away is much more abundant. This chain joins TRBV28 and TRBJ1-2; D is uncertain. The CDR3 contains 13 residues. Germline loops: CDR1 MDHEN, CDR2 SYDVKM. CDR3 coding DNA: TGTGCCAGCAGTGTAGATCGGTACTATGGCTACGCCTTC. As protein: CASSVDRYYGYAF.

Regarding this clonotype: This sequence may be a read error, since a much larger clone differs from it by one base. The chain links TRBV4-3 to TRBJ2-1; 8 positions match TRBD1. Germline CDR1 and CDR2: LGHNA and YSLEER. The CDR3 covers 15 residues. The CDR3 DNA follows: TGCGCCAGCAGCCAAGATCGTGCAGGGGGCAATGGGCAGTTCTTC. It encodes CASSQDRAGGNGQFF.